A selection of T cell receptor beta chains follows, all from one sample in a study of radiation and T cells in renal cell carcinoma. TCRdb's table, derived via immunoSEQ multiplex PCR, lists solely in-frame clones and lacks some. The table has about 8,900 clones, about 66% seen once. This sample comprised tumor tissue, obtained from a patient whose treatment was nephrectomy without radiotherapy. The receptors shown here come from a man between 60 and 75 years old with renal cell carcinoma. The CDR3 runs from the conserved cysteine through the conserved F or W. D genes are given only for firm matches. Clone size is stated in some rows and not others, as once, few, many or a class when expanded.

D	V	size	J	DNA	CDR3
TRBD2	TRBV5-6	.	TRBJ2-1	TGTGCCAGCACCTCAGTGGGGGGGTTCGGAGATGAGCAGTTCTTC	CASTSVGGFGDEQFF
.	TRBV7-9	.	TRBJ2-3	TGTGCCAGCAACGAGGGAAGGTACACAGATACGCAGTATTTT	CASNEGRYTDTQYF
TRBD2	TRBV5-1	.	TRBJ2-1	TGCGCCAGCAGCTTCCTGGCGGGAGATGAGCAGTTCTTC	CASSFLAGDEQFF
TRBD1	TRBV5-8	.	TRBJ2-4	TGTGCCAGCAGCCAACGCCGGGACAGGGAGGCCAAAAACATTCAGTACTTC	CASSQRRDREAKNIQYF
.	TRBV6-6	.	TRBJ1-1	TGTGCCAGCAGTTACAGGCAGCAGAACACTGAAGCTTTCTTT	CASSYRQQNTEAFF
.	TRBV20-1	few	TRBJ1-1	TGCAGTGCTAGAGGTGTCGAAGCTTTCTTT	CSARGVEAFF
.	TRBV6-6	once	TRBJ1-5	TGTGCCAGCAGGTGGGCACCAAATCAGCCCCAGCATTTT	CASRWAPNQPQHF
.	TRBV7-9	few	TRBJ1-1	TGTGCCAGCAGCCCTACGCAGGGGTGGACTGAAGCTTTCTTT	CASSPTQGWTEAFF
TRBD1	TRBV6-5	once	TRBJ1-2	TGTGCCAGCAGTGCTGACAGGGCACCCTATGGCTACACCTTC	CASSADRAPYGYTF
TRBD2	TRBV18	.	TRBJ2-3	TGTGCCAGCTCAGCCCGGACTAGCGGGATTAGCACAGATACGCAGTATTTT	CASSARTSGISTDTQYF
.	TRBV7-3	.	TRBJ2-2	TGTGCCAGCAGCGACGGGGTGAACACCGGGGAGCTGTTTTTT	CASSDGVNTGELFF
.	TRBV5-1	.	TRBJ2-2	TGCGCCAGCAGCTCGACAGTGGTTGGAACCGGGGAGCTGTTTTTT	CASSSTVVGTGELFF
TRBD2	TRBV5-1	.	TRBJ2-5	TGCGCCAGCAGCTTGTCCCTAGCGGGAGGGCCCCAAGAGACCCAGTACTTC	CASSLSLAGGPQETQYF
.	TRBV10-3	.	TRBJ2-5	TGTGCCATCAGTGACTGGGAGGGGGGGGAATCTAGAGAGACCCAGTACTTC	CAISDWEGGESRETQYF
TRBD1	TRBV5-4	.	TRBJ1-1	TGTGCCAGCAGTGTTGGGACAGGCAGAATGAACACTGAAGCTTTCTTT	CASSVGTGRMNTEAFF
.	TRBV5-6	large	TRBJ2-7	TGTGCCAGCAGCTTGGACAGGGCCTACGAGCAGTACTTC	CASSLDRAYEQYF
TRBD2	TRBV7-8	.	TRBJ2-1	TGTGCCAGCAGCCCGAACCTCCTAGCGGGTCTAAACAATGAGCAGTTCTTC	CASSPNLLAGLNNEQFF
.	TRBV30	.	TRBJ1-4	TGTGCCTGGTCGGACGGATCTAATGAAAAACTGTTTTTT	CAWSDGSNEKLFF
.	TRBV18	.	TRBJ2-3	TGTGCCAGCTCACCTCCGACTAGTAGAGATACGCAGTATTTT	CASSPPTSRDTQYF
TRBD2	TRBV7-2	.	TRBJ2-1	TGTGCCAGCAGCTACCGAAGTCCCTCTAGCGGGAGGTCGAATGAGCAGTTCTTC	CASSYRSPSSGRSNEQFF
.	TRBV10-1	medium-sized	TRBJ2-2	TGCGCCAGCAGTGAGGCTATTTCCGGGGAGCTGTTTTTT	CASSEAISGELFF
TRBD2	TRBV5-5	.	TRBJ2-1	TGTGCCAGCAGCTTGAGAGGCCTAGCGGGGAATGAGCAGTTCTTC	CASSLRGLAGNEQFF
.	TRBV7-3	few	TRBJ2-5	TGTGCCAGCAGCCGTGACTCTACCGAAGAGACCCAGTACTTC	CASSRDSTEETQYF
.	TRBV7-2	.	TRBJ1-1	TGTGCCAGCAGTAAGTACAACACTGAAGCTTTCTTT	CASSKYNTEAFF
.	TRBV21-1	.	TRBJ1-6	TGTGCCAGCAGCAAAGTAAGGTTAGGGACAGGGGGCGCAGAAGGCTGTTCACCCCTCCACTTT	CASSKVRLGTGGAEGCSPLHF
.	TRBV28	few	TRBJ1-5	TGTGCCAGCAGTAACGCGGGCGGCGGTCATGATCAGCCCCAGCATTTT	CASSNAGGGHDQPQHF
.	TRBV30	few	TRBJ2-7	TGTGCCTGGAGTGTATCCAGCTCCTACGAGCAGTACTTC	CAWSVSSSYEQYF
.	TRBV27	.	TRBJ2-2	TGTGCCAGCACGGCGGGGTTCACCGGGGAGCTGTTTTTT	CASTAGFTGELFF
TRBD2	TRBV6-1	.	TRBJ2-5	TGTGCCAGCAGTGAACTAGCGGGAGGGCAAGAGACCCAGTACTTC	CASSELAGGQETQYF
.	TRBV30	few	TRBJ2-2	TGTGCCTGGAGTGAGGCCCCGGGACACGTAAACACCGGGGAGCTGTTTTTT	CAWSEAPGHVNTGELFF
TRBD1	TRBV7-9	.	TRBJ1-3	TGTGCCAGCAGACCCAGACAGGGAGGCATTGGAAACACCATATATTTT	CASRPRQGGIGNTIYF
TRBD1	TRBV5-4	few	TRBJ1-2	TGTGCCAGCAGCTTTGGGACAGGGACTTTTGGCTACACCTTC	CASSFGTGTFGYTF
TRBD2	TRBV4-1	.	TRBJ2-1	TGCGCCAGCAGCCGATCGGGCGGGGCGGGGGGAGTTTACAATGAGCAGTTCTTC	CASSRSGGAGGVYNEQFF
.	TRBV6-4	.	TRBJ2-3	TGTGCCAGCAGTGAGTCCACGGCGGGCACAGATACGCAGTATTTT	CASSESTAGTDTQYF
.	TRBV27	.	TRBJ1-2	TGTGCCAGCAGTTTAGGGACGGCCTATGGCTACACCTTC	CASSLGTAYGYTF
.	TRBV5-1	.	TRBJ2-2	TGCGCCAGCAGCTTCACCGGGGAGCTGTTTTTT	CASSFTGELFF
.	TRBV9	.	TRBJ2-3	TGTGCCAGCAGCCCCCAGCAGGGAAGCACAGATACGCAGTATTTT	CASSPQQGSTDTQYF
.	TRBV10-3	.	TRBJ1-4	TGTGCCAGCAGTCTGGGGGACATAACAACTAATGAAAAACTGTTTTTT	CASSLGDITTNEKLFF
.	TRBV5-5	.	TRBJ2-5	TGTGCCAGCAGCTTGGTGGGGTCCCAAGAGACCCAGTACTTC	CASSLVGSQETQYF
.	TRBV9	.	TRBJ2-1	TGTGCCAGCAGCACAAGAACAGGGAATGGGGTCAATGAGCAGTTCTTC	CASSTRTGNGVNEQFF
TRBD1	TRBV7-9	.	TRBJ1-5	TGTGCCAGCAGCTCAGGGGGAGAATTTCAGCCCCAGCATTTT	CASSSGGEFQPQHF